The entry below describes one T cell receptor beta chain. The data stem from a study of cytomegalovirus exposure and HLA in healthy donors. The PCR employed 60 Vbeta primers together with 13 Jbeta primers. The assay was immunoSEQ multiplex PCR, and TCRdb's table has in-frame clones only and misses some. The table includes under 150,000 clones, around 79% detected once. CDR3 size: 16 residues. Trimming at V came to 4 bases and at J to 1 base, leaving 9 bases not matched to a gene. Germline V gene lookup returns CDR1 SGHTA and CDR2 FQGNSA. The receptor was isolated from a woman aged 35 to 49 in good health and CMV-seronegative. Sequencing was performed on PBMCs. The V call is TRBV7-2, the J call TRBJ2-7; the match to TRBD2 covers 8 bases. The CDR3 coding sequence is TGTGCCAGCAGCTCCCAAGCGACTAGCGCATCCTACGAGCAGTACTTC. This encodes CASSSQATSASYEQYF.